This T cell receptor (beta chain) was sequenced for a study of cytomegalovirus exposure and HLA in healthy donors. Study-wide findings and caveats: A missense variant in DCLRE1C was later tied to TCR beta V- and J-gene trimming.

PCR primers comprised 60 Vbeta and 13 Jbeta primers. The method was immunoSEQ multiplex PCR; TCRdb's version includes in-frame clones alone and lacks a portion of them. Of about 200,000 clones listed, about 77% are singletons. As to this clone: Its specificity is not known.

The CDR3 extends over 12 amino acids. Germline V gene data show CDR1 as SEHNR and CDR2 as FQNEAQ (reference sequence). Trimming took off 5 bases at V and 3 bases at J, with 8 bases between the two ends. The rearrangement links TRBV7-9 to TRBJ2-7; D is ambiguous. The sequenced material came from PBMCs. This clonotype was sampled from a woman in her 30s in good health and CMV-seronegative. The CDR3 coding sequence is TGTGCCAGCAGCGGCAGACTCTACGAGCAGTACTTC. It is translated as CASSGRLYEQYF. Variable domain in full (rest from reference TRBV7-9 and TRBJ2-7): DTGVSQNPRHKITKRGQNVTFRCDPISEHNRLYWYRQTLGQGPEFLTYFQNEAQLEKSRLLSDRFSAERPKGSFSTLEIQRTEQGDSAMYLCASSGRLYEQYFGPGTRLTVT.